These 19 T cell receptor beta chains were all obtained from the same sample, sequenced in a study of cytomegalovirus exposure and HLA in healthy donors. Assay: immunoSEQ multiplex PCR; the TCRdb copy retains only in-frame clones and omits some. The sample shows 250,000 or so clones, about 90% of them seen only once. Sequenced sample: PBMCs. The receptor source for this set is a woman younger than 30 in good health and CMV-seronegative.

The rearrangement joins TRBV7-6 to TRBJ2-2; D uncertain. Germline assignment: CDR1 SGHVS and CDR2 FNYEAQ. V was cut by 2 bases and J by 4 bases, with 14 bases left in between. CDR3 length: 16 residues. DNA for the CDR3: TGTGCCAGCAGCTTATTTGGCCAGGAAGGCACCGGGGAGCTGTTTTTT. Residues: CASSLFGQEGTGELFF.

The genes are TRBV28 and TRBJ1-1; possibly TRBD1 for D (6 bases). In germline, CDR1 is MDHEN, CDR2 SYDVKM. The ends were cut back, 6 bases at V and 10 bases at J, with 18 bases in the middle. This CDR3 has 13 amino acids. CDR3: CASRSTGLIRAFF. CDR3 in DNA: TGTGCCAGCAGGTCTACAGGGTTAATCAGAGCTTTCTTT.

The chain joins TRBV5-1 to TRBJ2-2; D remains unclear. There are 14 residues in the CDR3. Per germline, CDR1 SGHRS and CDR2 YFSETQ. Trimming shortened V by 2 bases and J by 1 base, and 6 bases separated the two germline ends. The CDR3 DNA follows: TGCGCCAGCAGCTTTCGAGGGAACACCGGGGAGCTGTTTTTT. Its protein is CASSFRGNTGELFF.

The chain combines TRBV15 with TRBJ2-7; tentative D call: TRBD1 (6 bases). CDR1 is LNHNV, CDR2 YYDKDF, per germline (reference sequence). The length of the CDR3 is 15 residues. Between the trimmed V and J ends, which lost 6 bases and 2 bases, there was a span of 17 bases. The CDR3 protein is CATSIETGPTYEQYF. The CDR3 DNA follows: TGTGCCACCAGTATCGAGACAGGTCCTACCTACGAGCAGTACTTC.

In its sample, this clone was seen a few times. The chain recombines TRBV4-1 with TRBJ1-2; tentatively, D is TRBD1 (5 bases). CDR1 MGHRA and CDR2 YSYEKL come from the germline V gene. V was clipped by 0 bases and J by 3 bases, with 11 bases between them. CDR3 size: 15 residues. In DNA form, the CDR3 reads TGCGCCAGCAGCCAAGACGGGGGAGGAGACTATGGCTACACCTTC. It codes for CASSQDGGGDYGYTF.

The J gene is TRBJ1-5, the V gene TRBV18; D might be TRBD1 (5 bases). CDR1 and CDR2 from the germline V gene are KGHSH and LQKENI. The V gene lost 6 bases and the J gene lost 4 bases, with 7 bases spanning the gap. The CDR3 is 12 residues long. The chain's CDR3 is CASSGTNQPQHF. CDR3 nucleotide sequence: TGTGCCAGCTCCGGGACTAATCAGCCCCAGCATTTT.

This rearrangement joins TRBV6-6 to TRBJ2-1, with D perhaps matching TRBD1 (5 bases). With 3 bases removed from V and 7 bases from J, the gap between germline ends came to 10 bases. The CDR3 consists of 13 residues. Germline-derived CDR1 and CDR2 are MNHNY and SVGAGI (reference sequence). The CDR3 region has the DNA TGTGCCAGCAGTTATGCAGGGAATAATGAGCAGTTCTTC. Protein product: CASSYAGNNEQFF.

The chain links TRBV2 to TRBJ1-5; 8 bases align to TRBD1. Germline V gene lookup returns CDR1 SNHLY and CDR2 FYNNEI. V lost 8 bases and J lost 3; bases outside the gene matches: 9. The CDR3 contains 15 residues. CDR3: CASGQGRRDNQPQHF. Here the CDR3 DNA reads TGTGCCAGCGGACAGGGAAGAAGGGACAATCAGCCCCAGCATTTT.

The chain joins TRBV5-1 to TRBJ2-1; TRBD1 might be the D (7 bases). The CDR3 consists of 15 residues. V shed 6 bases and J shed 8 bases, with 21 bases lying between them. Per the germline V gene, CDR1 is SGHRS and CDR2 is YFSETQ. CDR3 nucleotide sequence: TGCGCCAGCATGCCGGAGGGACAGTTATTCCATGAGCAGTTCTTC. Encoded protein: CASMPEGQLFHEQFF.

This rearrangement joins TRBV5-4 to TRBJ1-4; possibly TRBD1 for D (6 bases). The CDR3 has 16 residues. Trimming stripped 3 bases from V and 7 bases from J, with 19 bases between. CDR1 and CDR2 (germline): SGHNT, YYREEE (reference sequence). The CDR3 sequence: CASSSVPQGGGEKLFF. The CDR3 DNA follows: TGTGCCAGCAGCTCCGTACCCCAGGGAGGGGGTGAAAAACTGTTTTTT. Together with reference TRBV5-4 and TRBJ1-4, the CDR3 gives the full variable domain: ETGVTQSPTHLIKTRGQQVTLRCSSQSGHNTVSWYQQALGQGPQFIFQYYREEENGRGNFPPRFSGLQFPNYSSELNVNALELDDSALYLCASSSVPQGGGEKLFFGSGTQLSVL.

This clone appeared once. The chain is built from TRBV7-2 and TRBJ1-5; unclear D gene. The V gene's germline CDR1 is SGHTA and CDR2 FQGNSA. The ends were cut back, 6 bases at V and 3 bases at J, with 12 bases in the middle. The CDR3 has 14 residues. CDR3 in DNA: TGTGCCAGCAGTCGCGACACCCCCAATCAGCCCCAGCATTTT. Translated: CASSRDTPNQPQHF.

In this sample, this clone turned up once. The chain has TRBV7-6 and TRBJ2-7, with TRBD2 matching 9 bases. CDR3 length equals 16 residues. The V gene end was trimmed by 1 base and the J gene end by 6 bases; junction bases not matched to a gene: 10. Per germline, CDR1 SGHVS and CDR2 FNYEAQ. The CDR3 loop is CASSLGGGTSLAEQYF. CDR3 sequence (DNA): TGTGCCAGCAGCTTAGGGGGAGGGACTAGCCTCGCCGAGCAGTACTTC.

This clone was seen a single time. The chain is built from TRBV11-2 and TRBJ2-1, with 9 bases aligning to TRBD1. The CDR3 extends over 15 amino acids. V shed 5 bases and J 8 bases; nucleotides not matched to a gene: 10. Per the germline V gene, CDR1 is SGHAT and CDR2 is FQNNGV. The CDR3 loop is CASSPTGTGPDEQFF. In DNA form, the CDR3 reads TGTGCCAGCAGCCCTACGGGGACAGGGCCGGATGAGCAGTTCTTC.

This clone was seen just once. The chain employs TRBV5-6 and TRBJ1-5; perhaps TRBD1 as D (6 bases). There are 16 residues in the CDR3. Trimming removed 1 base from V and 0 bases from J, with 11 bases in between. Germline V gives CDR1 SGHDT, CDR2 YYEEEE. The CDR3 nucleotides read TGTGCCAGCAGCTTGTCAGGGGTCGGTAGCAATCAGCCCCAGCATTTT. Translated, it gives CASSLSGVGSNQPQHF.

The gene calls are TRBV4-1 and TRBJ1-1, with unresolved D. The CDR3 is 14 residues long. The germline CDR1 and CDR2 sequences are MGHRA and YSYEKL. The ends were cut back, 1 base at V and 3 bases at J, with 9 bases in the middle. The CDR3 reads CASSQVRRDTEAFF. The CDR3 DNA sequence: TGCGCCAGCAGCCAAGTCCGTCGGGACACTGAAGCTTTCTTT.

In this sample, this clone turned up a few times. The V gene is TRBV2, the J gene TRBJ2-7; no firm D call. This CDR3 is built from 12 residues. Per the germline V gene, CDR1 is SNHLY and CDR2 is FYNNEI. V lost 2 bases and J lost 3, with 5 bases in between. As DNA, the CDR3 is TGTGCCAGCAGTGAAATGAGCTACGAGCAGTACTTC. It codes for CASSEMSYEQYF.

The V and J genes are TRBV6-5 and TRBJ2-1; 9 bases are a match to TRBD1. This CDR3 contains 15 residues. Germline trimming cut 0 bases from V and 4 bases from J; bases unmatched to any gene: 1. The V gene's germline CDR1 is MNHEY and CDR2 SVGAGI. Here the CDR3 reads CASSYSGTGYNEQFF. In DNA form, the CDR3 reads TGTGCCAGCAGTTACTCAGGGACAGGGTACAATGAGCAGTTCTTC.

V is TRBV28 and J is TRBJ2-2; tentative D call: TRBD1 (6 bases). The V and J ends lost 5 bases and 0 bases respectively, with 16 bases between them. CDR3 length: 17 residues. The germline CDR1 and CDR2 sequences are MDHEN and SYDVKM. In DNA, the CDR3 is TGTGCCAGCAGTCCGACGATTACAGGGTCGAACACCGGGGAGCTGTTTTTT. Its protein is CASSPTITGSNTGELFF.

The chain is built from TRBV7-9 and TRBJ2-3, with D perhaps matching TRBD2 (5 bases). CDR1 and CDR2 (germline): SEHNR, FQNEAQ (reference sequence). V was trimmed by 1 base and J by 3 bases, leaving 14 bases between them. The CDR3 contains 16 residues. The CDR3 loop is CASSLETGRTTDTQYF. The CDR3 DNA is TGTGCCAGCAGCTTAGAGACGGGGAGAACAACAGATACGCAGTATTTT.